This is a list of T cell receptor beta chains from one sample in a study of blood T cell repertoires in COVID-19. The data were produced by immunoSEQ multiplex PCR, yet TCRdb's version contains in-frame clones alone and is incomplete. The sample holds approximately 120,000 clones; 85% to 90% are singletons and the top ten take about 1.1%. The sample was peripheral blood. The receptors stem from a human donor in a cohort sampled during active COVID-19. Both conserved end residues are part of each CDR3. The D gene is left open where the match is weak. Only some rows state a clone size, as once, few, many or a class for expanded clones.

j_gene: TRBJ2-7; abundance: .; len: 12; v_gene: TRBV2; d_gene: TRBD2; CDR3aa: CASHRSGGAEYF; CDR3nt: TGTGCCAGCCATAGAAGCGGGGGGGCCGAGTACTTC
j_gene: TRBJ1-4; abundance: .; len: 15; v_gene: TRBV19; d_gene: .; CDR3aa: CASRPSKGQNEKLFF; CDR3nt: TGTGCCAGTAGACCTTCGAAGGGGCAGAATGAAAAACTGTTTTTT
j_gene: TRBJ2-7; abundance: .; len: 12; v_gene: TRBV5-1; d_gene: TRBD1; CDR3aa: CASSPGGYEQYF; CDR3nt: TGCGCCAGCAGCCCAGGGGGCTACGAGCAGTACTTC
j_gene: TRBJ2-7; abundance: once; len: 14; v_gene: TRBV7-9; d_gene: TRBD2; CDR3aa: CASSLVAGGYEQYF; CDR3nt: TGTGCCAGCAGCTTAGTAGCGGGCGGCTACGAGCAGTACTTC
j_gene: TRBJ2-7; abundance: .; len: 15; v_gene: TRBV11-2; d_gene: TRBD2; CDR3aa: CASSFTPLAVYEQYF; CDR3nt: TGTGCCAGCAGCTTCACCCCCCTAGCGGTTTACGAGCAGTACTTC
j_gene: TRBJ2-5; abundance: .; len: 14; v_gene: TRBV18; d_gene: .; CDR3aa: CASSPEHGRGTQYF; CDR3nt: TGTGCCAGCTCACCGGAGCACGGTCGTGGGACCCAGTACTTC
j_gene: TRBJ2-1; abundance: .; len: 18; v_gene: TRBV24-1; d_gene: TRBD2; CDR3aa: CATSDRVTSGGRTNEQFF; CDR3nt: TGTGCCACCAGTGACCGAGTTACTAGCGGGGGGCGTACCAATGAGCAGTTCTTC
j_gene: TRBJ1-2; abundance: .; len: 14; v_gene: TRBV7-2; d_gene: .; CDR3aa: CASSLVPENYGYTF; CDR3nt: TGTGCCAGCAGCTTAGTTCCGGAGAACTATGGCTACACCTTC
j_gene: TRBJ1-5; abundance: .; len: 16; v_gene: TRBV2; d_gene: .; CDR3aa: CASSERQGWSNQPQHF; CDR3nt: TGTGCCAGCAGTGAACGGCAGGGATGGAGCAATCAGCCCCAGCATTTT
j_gene: TRBJ2-5; abundance: .; len: 13; v_gene: TRBV9; d_gene: .; CDR3aa: CASSVPGGETQYF; CDR3nt: TGTGCCAGCAGCGTTCCAGGAGGGGAGACCCAGTACTTC
j_gene: TRBJ2-5; abundance: .; len: 13; v_gene: TRBV10-3; d_gene: .; CDR3aa: CAISPPAGETQYF; CDR3nt: TGTGCCATCAGTCCTCCCGCCGGAGAGACCCAGTACTTC
j_gene: TRBJ2-4; abundance: .; len: 13; v_gene: TRBV10-3; d_gene: TRBD1; CDR3aa: CAISGTRDRVPYF; CDR3nt: TGTGCCATCAGTGGTACCCGGGACAGGGTGCCGTACTTC
j_gene: TRBJ1-6; abundance: .; len: 15; v_gene: TRBV15; d_gene: .; CDR3aa: CATSRDRGQNSPLHF; CDR3nt: TGTGCCACCAGCAGAGATAGGGGTCAGAATTCACCCCTCCACTTT
j_gene: TRBJ1-4; abundance: .; len: 15; v_gene: TRBV5-8; d_gene: .; CDR3aa: CASSPRGGVNEKLFF; CDR3nt: TGTGCCAGCAGCCCCCGGGGAGGGGTTAATGAAAAACTGTTTTTT
j_gene: TRBJ2-2; abundance: .; len: 15; v_gene: TRBV7-3; d_gene: TRBD2; CDR3aa: CASSPVGTSLRGLFF; CDR3nt: TGTGCCAGCAGCCCAGTCGGGACTAGCCTCAGAGGGCTGTTTTTT
j_gene: TRBJ2-7; abundance: .; len: 15; v_gene: TRBV18; d_gene: TRBD2; CDR3aa: CASSPPTSGSYEQYF; CDR3nt: TGTGCCAGCTCACCACCGACTAGCGGGTCCTACGAGCAGTACTTC
j_gene: TRBJ1-1; abundance: .; len: 13; v_gene: TRBV7-2; d_gene: .; CDR3aa: CASSLGANTEAFF; CDR3nt: TGTGCCAGCAGCTTAGGGGCGAACACTGAAGCTTTCTTT
j_gene: TRBJ2-3; abundance: .; len: 15; v_gene: TRBV29-1; d_gene: .; CDR3aa: CSACYTGPTEGTQYF; CDR3nt: TGCAGCGCTTGTTATACAGGGCCTACCGAGGGTACGCAGTATTTT
j_gene: TRBJ2-3; abundance: .; len: 21; v_gene: TRBV2; d_gene: TRBD2; CDR3aa: CASSDVPAGFPGGSDTDTQYF; CDR3nt: TGTGCCAGCAGTGACGTTCCCGCGGGATTCCCCGGGGGGTCGGACACAGATACGCAGTATTTT
j_gene: TRBJ2-2; abundance: .; len: 16; v_gene: TRBV24-1; d_gene: .; CDR3aa: CATSDLRTRNTGELFF; CDR3nt: TGTGCCACCAGTGATTTAAGGACACGGAACACCGGGGAGCTGTTTTTT